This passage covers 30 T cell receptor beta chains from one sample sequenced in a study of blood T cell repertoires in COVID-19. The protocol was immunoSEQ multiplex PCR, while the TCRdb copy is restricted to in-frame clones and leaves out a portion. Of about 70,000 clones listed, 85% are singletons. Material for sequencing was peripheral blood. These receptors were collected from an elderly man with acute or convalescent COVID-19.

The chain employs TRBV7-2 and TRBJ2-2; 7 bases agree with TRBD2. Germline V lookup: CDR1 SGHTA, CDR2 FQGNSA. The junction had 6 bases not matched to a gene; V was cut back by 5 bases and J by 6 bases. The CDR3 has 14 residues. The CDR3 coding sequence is TGTGCCAGCAGCATTACTAGCGTAGCCGGGGAGCTGTTTTTT. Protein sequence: CASSITSVAGELFF.

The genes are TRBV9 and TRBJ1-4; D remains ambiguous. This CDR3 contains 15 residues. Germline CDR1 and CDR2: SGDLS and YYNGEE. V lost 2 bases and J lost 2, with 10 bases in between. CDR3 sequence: CASSVLTGTNEKLFF. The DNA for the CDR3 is TGTGCCAGCAGCGTTCTAACCGGGACTAATGAAAAACTGTTTTTT.

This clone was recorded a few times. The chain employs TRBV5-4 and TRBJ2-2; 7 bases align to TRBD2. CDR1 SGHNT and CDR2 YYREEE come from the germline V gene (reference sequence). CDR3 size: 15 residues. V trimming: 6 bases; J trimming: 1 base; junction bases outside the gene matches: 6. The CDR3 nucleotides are TGTGCCAGCACCCCGGGACTACAGAACACCGGGGAGCTGTTTTTT. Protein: CASTPGLQNTGELFF.

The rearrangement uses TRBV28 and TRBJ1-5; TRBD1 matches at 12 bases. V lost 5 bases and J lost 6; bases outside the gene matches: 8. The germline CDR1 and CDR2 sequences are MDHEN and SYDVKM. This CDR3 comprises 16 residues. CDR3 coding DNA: TGTGCCAGCAGTCTCCCGGGACAGGGGGCTGTTCAGCCCCAGCATTTT. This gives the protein CASSLPGQGAVQPQHF.

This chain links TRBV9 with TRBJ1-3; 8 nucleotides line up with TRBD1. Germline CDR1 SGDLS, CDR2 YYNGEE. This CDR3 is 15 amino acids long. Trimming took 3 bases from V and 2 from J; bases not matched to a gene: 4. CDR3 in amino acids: CASSDRTGTGNTIYF. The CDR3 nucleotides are TGTGCCAGCAGCGACAGGACAGGGACTGGAAACACCATATATTTT.

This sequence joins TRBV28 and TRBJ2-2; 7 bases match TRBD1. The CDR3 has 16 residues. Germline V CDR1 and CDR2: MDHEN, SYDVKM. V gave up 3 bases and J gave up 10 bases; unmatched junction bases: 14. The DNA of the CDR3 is TGTGCCAGCAGTTTCCCCGGACAGGCGGACCGGATGGAGCTGTTTTTT. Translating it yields CASSFPGQADRMELFF.

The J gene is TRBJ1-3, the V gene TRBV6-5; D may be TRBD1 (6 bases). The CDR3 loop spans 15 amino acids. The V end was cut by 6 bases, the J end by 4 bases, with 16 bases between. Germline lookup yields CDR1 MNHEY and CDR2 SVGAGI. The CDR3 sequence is CASREPRGTGNTIYF. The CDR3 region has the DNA TGTGCCAGCAGAGAGCCCAGGGGAACAGGAAACACCATATATTTT.

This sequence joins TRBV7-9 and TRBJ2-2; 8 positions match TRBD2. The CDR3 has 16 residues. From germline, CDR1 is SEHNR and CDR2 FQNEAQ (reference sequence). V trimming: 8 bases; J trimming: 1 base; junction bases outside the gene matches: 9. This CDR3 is CASRLSGVENTGELFF. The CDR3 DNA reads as TGTGCCAGCCGCCTTAGCGGGGTTGAGAACACCGGGGAGCTGTTTTTT.

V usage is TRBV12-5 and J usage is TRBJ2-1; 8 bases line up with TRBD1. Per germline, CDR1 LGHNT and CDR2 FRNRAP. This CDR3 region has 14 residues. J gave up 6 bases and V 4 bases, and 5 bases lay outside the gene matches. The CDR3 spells CASGSGQGGNEQFF. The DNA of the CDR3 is TGTGCTAGTGGTTCCGGACAGGGAGGCAATGAGCAGTTCTTC.

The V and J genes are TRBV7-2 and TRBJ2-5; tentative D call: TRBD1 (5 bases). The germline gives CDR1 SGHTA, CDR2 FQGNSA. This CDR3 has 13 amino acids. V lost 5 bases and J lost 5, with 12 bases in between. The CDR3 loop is CASSRPGSETQYF. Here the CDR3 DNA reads TGTGCCAGCAGCCGACCAGGGTCGGAGACCCAGTACTTC.

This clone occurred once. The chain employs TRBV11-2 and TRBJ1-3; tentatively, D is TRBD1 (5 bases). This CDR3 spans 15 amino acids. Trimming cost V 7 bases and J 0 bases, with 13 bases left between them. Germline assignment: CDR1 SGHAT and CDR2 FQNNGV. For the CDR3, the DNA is TGTGCCAGCACCATAGGGGTAGGCTCTGGAAACACCATATATTTT. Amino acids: CASTIGVGSGNTIYF.

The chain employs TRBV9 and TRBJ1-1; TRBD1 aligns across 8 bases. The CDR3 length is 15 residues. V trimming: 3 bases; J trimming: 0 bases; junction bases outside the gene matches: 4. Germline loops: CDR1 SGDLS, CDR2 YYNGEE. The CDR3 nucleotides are TGTGCCAGCAGCGCGAAGACAGGGGTGAACACTGAAGCTTTCTTT. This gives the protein CASSAKTGVNTEAFF.

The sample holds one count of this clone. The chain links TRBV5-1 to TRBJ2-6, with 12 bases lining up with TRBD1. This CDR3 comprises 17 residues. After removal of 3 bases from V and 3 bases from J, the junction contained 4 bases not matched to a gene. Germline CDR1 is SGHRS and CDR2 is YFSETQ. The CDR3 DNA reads TGCGCCAGCAGCTCCGGGACAGGGGGCGGTGGGGCCAACGTCCTGACTTTC. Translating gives CASSSGTGGGGANVLTF. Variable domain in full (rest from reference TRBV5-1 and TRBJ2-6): KAGVTQTPRYLIKTRGQQVTLSCSPISGHRSVSWYQQTPGQGLQFLFEYFSETQRNKGNFPGRFSGRQFSNSRSEMNVSTLELGDSALYLCASSSGTGGGGANVLTFGAGSRLTVL.

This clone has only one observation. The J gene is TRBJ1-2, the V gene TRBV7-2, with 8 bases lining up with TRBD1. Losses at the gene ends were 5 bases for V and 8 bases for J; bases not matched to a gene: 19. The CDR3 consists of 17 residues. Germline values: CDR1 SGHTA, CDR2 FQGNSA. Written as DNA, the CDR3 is TGTGCCAGCAGCCCAGGGGCATATGGGACAGGCGCTTCCGGCTACACCTTC. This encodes CASSPGAYGTGASGYTF.

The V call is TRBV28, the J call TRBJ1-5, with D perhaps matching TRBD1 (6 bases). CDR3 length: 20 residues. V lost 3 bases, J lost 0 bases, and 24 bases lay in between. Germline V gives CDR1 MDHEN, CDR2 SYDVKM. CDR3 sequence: CASSFRAFEQGRNSNQPQHF. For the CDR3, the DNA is TGTGCCAGCAGTTTTAGGGCCTTCGAACAGGGAAGGAATAGCAATCAGCCCCAGCATTTT.

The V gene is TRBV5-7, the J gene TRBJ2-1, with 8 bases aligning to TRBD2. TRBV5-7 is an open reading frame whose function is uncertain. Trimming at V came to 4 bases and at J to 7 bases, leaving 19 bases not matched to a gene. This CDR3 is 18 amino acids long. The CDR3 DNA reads TGTGCCAGCAGCATGGTTCGGGTAAAGGGACTAGGGTTTAATGAGCAGTTCTTC. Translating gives CASSMVRVKGLGFNEQFF.

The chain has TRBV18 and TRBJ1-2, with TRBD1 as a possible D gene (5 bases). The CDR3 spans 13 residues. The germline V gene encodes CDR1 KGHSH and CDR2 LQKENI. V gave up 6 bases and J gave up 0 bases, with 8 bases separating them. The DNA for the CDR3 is TGTGCCAGCTCGGACAATTCTAACTATGGCTACACCTTC. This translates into CASSDNSNYGYTF.

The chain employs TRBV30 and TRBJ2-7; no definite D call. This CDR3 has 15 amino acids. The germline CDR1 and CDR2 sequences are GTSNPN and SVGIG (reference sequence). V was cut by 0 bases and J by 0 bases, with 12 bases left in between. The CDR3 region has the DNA TGTGCCTGGAGTGTAAAGTCTTCGAGCTCCTACGAGCAGTACTTC. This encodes CAWSVKSSSSYEQYF.

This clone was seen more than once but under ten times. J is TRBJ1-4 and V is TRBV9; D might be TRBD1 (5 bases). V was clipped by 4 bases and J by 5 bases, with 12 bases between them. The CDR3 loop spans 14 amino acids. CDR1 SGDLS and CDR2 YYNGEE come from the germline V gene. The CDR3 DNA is TGTGCCAGCAGCTCAGGGATCGCCAATGAAAAACTGTTTTTT. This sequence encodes CASSSGIANEKLFF.

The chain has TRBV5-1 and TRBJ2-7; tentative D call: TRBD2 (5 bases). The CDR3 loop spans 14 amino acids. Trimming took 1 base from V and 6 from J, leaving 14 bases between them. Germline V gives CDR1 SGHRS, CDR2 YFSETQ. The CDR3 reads CASSLNEGVGEQYF. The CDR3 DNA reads TGCGCCAGCAGCTTGAATGAGGGAGTTGGCGAGCAGTACTTC.

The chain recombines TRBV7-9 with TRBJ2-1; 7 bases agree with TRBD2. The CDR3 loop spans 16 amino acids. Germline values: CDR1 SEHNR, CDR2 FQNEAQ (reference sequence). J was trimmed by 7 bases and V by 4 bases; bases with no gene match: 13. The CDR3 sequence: CASSSEQGRAWNEQFF. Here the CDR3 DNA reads TGTGCCAGCAGCTCCGAACAAGGGAGGGCCTGGAATGAGCAGTTCTTC.

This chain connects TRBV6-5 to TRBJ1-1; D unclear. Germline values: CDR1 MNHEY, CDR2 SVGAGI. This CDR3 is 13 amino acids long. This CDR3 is CVTRRGTNTEAFF. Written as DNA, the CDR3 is TGTGTCACCCGGCGGGGAACGAACACTGAAGCTTTCTTT.

CDR3 nucleotide sequence: TGTGCCAGCAGTTATCAGGCGGGAGTAGGTTACATTCAGTACTTC. This encodes CASSYQAGVGYIQYF. This chain connects TRBV6-5 to TRBJ2-4; 7 bases match TRBD2. After removal of 3 bases from V and 8 bases from J, the junction contained 10 bases not matched to a gene. The germline V gene encodes CDR1 MNHEY and CDR2 SVGAGI. The CDR3 loop spans 15 amino acids.

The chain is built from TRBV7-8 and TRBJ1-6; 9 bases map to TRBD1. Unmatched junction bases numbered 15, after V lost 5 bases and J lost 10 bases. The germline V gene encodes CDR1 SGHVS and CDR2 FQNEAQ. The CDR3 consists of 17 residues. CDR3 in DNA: TGTGCCAGCAGCAACCCCTCGGGACAGGGAAAAGACTCACCCCTCCACTTT. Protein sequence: CASSNPSGQGKDSPLHF.

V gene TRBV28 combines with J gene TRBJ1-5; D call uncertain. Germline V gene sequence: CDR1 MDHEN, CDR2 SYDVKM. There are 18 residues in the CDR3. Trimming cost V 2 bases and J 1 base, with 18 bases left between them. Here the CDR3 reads CASSLRGTAFISNQPQHF. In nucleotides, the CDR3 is TGTGCCAGCAGTTTACGGGGAACCGCCTTTATAAGCAATCAGCCCCAGCATTTT.

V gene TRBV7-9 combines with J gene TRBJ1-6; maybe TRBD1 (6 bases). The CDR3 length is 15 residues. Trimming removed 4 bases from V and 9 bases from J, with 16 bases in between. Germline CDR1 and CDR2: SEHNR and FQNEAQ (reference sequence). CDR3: CASSWGRGGRSPLHF. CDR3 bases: TGTGCCAGCAGCTGGGGACGGGGGGGCCGTTCACCCCTCCACTTT.

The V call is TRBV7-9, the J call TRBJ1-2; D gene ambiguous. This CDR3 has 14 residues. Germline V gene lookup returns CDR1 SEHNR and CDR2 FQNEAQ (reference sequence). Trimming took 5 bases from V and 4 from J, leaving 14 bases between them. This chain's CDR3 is CASSGLQAPYGYTF. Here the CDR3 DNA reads TGTGCCAGCAGCGGGCTGCAGGCGCCCTATGGCTACACCTTC.

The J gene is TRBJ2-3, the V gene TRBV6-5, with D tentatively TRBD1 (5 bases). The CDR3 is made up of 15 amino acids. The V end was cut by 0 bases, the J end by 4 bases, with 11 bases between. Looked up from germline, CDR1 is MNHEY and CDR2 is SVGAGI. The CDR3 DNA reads TGTGCCAGCAGTTACTCGTGGGGCAGGTCAGATACGCAGTATTTT. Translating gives CASSYSWGRSDTQYF.

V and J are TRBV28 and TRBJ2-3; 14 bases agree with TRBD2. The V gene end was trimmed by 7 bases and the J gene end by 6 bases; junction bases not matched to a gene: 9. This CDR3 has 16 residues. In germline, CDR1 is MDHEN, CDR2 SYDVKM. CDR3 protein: CASKLTSGRALDTQYF. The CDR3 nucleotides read TGTGCCAGCAAATTGACTAGCGGGAGGGCCTTGGATACGCAGTATTTT.

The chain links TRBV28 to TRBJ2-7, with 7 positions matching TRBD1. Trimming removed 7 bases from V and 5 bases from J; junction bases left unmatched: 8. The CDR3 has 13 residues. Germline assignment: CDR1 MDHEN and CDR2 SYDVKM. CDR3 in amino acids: CASTPNRGDEQYF. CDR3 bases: TGTGCCAGCACCCCCAACAGGGGTGACGAGCAGTACTTC.